This T cell receptor beta chain was sequenced for a study of shared clonotypes between healthy human individuals. As for the study in general: The composition of the donors was two women and a few men aged 18 to 49.

Running of the assay took place at deep level. Method: immunoSEQ multiplex PCR; TCRdb's copy keeps in-frame clones and lacks some. This table has about 490,000 clones, approximately 81% appearing once. Germline values: CDR1 LGHNA, CDR2 YSLEER. The V segment lost 0 bases and the J segment 9 bases; nucleotides outside the gene matches: 11. The CDR3 length is 17 residues. Source material: PBMCs. This clonotype was obtained from a woman aged 40 to 50 in good health. Some clones in this sample may be carry-over from other donors' samples. The chain uses TRBV4-3 and TRBJ2-1, with 10 bases fitting TRBD1. The CDR3 sequence is CASSQDPPGQGLTEQFF. CDR3 sequence (DNA): TGCGCCAGCAGCCAAGACCCCCCGGGACAGGGGCTAACTGAGCAGTTCTTC.